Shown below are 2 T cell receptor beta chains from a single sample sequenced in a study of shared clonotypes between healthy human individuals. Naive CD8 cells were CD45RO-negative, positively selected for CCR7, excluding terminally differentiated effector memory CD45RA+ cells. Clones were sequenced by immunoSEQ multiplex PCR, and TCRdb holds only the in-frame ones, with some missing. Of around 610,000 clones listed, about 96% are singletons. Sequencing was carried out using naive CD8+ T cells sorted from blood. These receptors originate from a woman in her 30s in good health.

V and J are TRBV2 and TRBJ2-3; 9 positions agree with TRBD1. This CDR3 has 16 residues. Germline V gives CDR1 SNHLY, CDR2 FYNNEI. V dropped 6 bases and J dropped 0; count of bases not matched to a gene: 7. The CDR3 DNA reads TGTGCCAGCAGGAACCCACAGGGGGCGAGCACAGATACGCAGTATTTT. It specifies CASRNPQGASTDTQYF.

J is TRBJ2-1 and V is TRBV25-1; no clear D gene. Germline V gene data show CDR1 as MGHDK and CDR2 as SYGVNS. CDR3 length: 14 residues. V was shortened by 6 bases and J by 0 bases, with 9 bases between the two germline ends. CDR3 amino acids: CASSGVSSYNEQFF. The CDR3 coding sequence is TGTGCCAGCAGCGGAGTGAGCTCCTACAATGAGCAGTTCTTC. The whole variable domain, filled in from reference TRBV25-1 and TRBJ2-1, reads EADIYQTPRYLVIGTGKKITLECSQTMGHDKMYWYQQDPGMELHLIHYSYGVNSTEKGDLSSESTVSRIRTEHFPLTLESARPSHTSQYLCASSGVSSYNEQFFGPGTRLTVL.